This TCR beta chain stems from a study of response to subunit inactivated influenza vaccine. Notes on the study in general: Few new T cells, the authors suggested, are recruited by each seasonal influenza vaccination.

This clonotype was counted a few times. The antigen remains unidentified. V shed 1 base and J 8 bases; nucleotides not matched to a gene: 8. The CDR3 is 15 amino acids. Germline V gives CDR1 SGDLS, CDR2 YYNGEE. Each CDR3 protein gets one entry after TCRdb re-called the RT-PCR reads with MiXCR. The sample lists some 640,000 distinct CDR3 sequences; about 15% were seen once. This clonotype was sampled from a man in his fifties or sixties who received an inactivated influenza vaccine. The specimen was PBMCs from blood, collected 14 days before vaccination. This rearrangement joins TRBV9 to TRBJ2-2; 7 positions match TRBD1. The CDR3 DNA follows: TGTGCCAGCAGCGTAACAGGACAGGTGACGGGGGAGCTGTTTTTT. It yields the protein CASSVTGQVTGELFF.